This T cell receptor beta chain was recovered during a study of Ad26.COV2.S vaccination and SARS-CoV-2 variants. Study-wide findings and caveats: Vaccinated and placebo-treated recipients had similar non-spike TCR breadth. Vaccinees displayed broader spike-specific TCR repertoires than placebo recipients. Substantial post-vaccination breadth of spike-specific CD8+ and CD4+ T cell responses was reported.

Sequencing used immunoSEQ multiplex PCR; TCRdb keeps in-frame clones, though not all of them. The sample records 300,000 to 450,000 clones, around 83% being singletons. This clone appeared a few times. Its target is unknown. The sample's treatment: 15 to 20 received Ad26.COV2.S at low or high dose, single or two shots; 5 received placebo; per-sample allocation not given. After the first vaccine or placebo injection, samples were drawn on day 63. Spike of the Wuhan-strain SARS-CoV-2 was expressed by an Ad26 vector, which formed the vaccine. From germline, CDR1 is LNHDA and CDR2 SQIVND (reference sequence). This CDR3 contains 17 residues. V gave up 4 bases and J gave up 5 bases; unmatched junction bases: 8.

This clonotype was obtained from a person aged 18-60 years who received the Ad26.COV2.S COVID-19 vaccine or a placebo. V gene TRBV19 combines with J gene TRBJ2-3; 14 positions agree with TRBD2. Sequenced here: peripheral blood, sampled in a trial of Ad26.COV2.S vaccine versus placebo. The CDR3 sequence is CASSTGTSGGPIDTQYF. CDR3 bases: TGTGCCAGTAGTACGGGGACTAGCGGGGGTCCGATAGATACGCAGTATTTT.